This T cell receptor beta chain was documented in a study of blood T cell repertoires in COVID-19. Study in general: Samples taken during acute and convalescent COVID-19 were collected in the United States, Italy and Spain. PBMCs, B-cell-depleted T cells, or T cells were the source of the cDNA or gDNA that made up the material.

The table came from immunoSEQ multiplex PCR; TCRdb's copy has only in-frame clones and leaves some out. Of 200,000 to 250,000 clones in the sample, approximately 87% were seen once. V shed 3 bases and J shed 0 bases, with 9 bases lying between them. This CDR3 comprises 15 residues. Looked up from germline, CDR1 is SGHVS and CDR2 is FNYEAQ. Donors were grouped by their self-reported clinical history. This sequence originates from a woman aged 50 to 60 in a cohort exposed to, infected with or recovered from COVID-19 (not recorded which). The sequenced sample was PBMCs or T cells enriched from blood (not recorded which). V and J are TRBV7-6 and TRBJ1-5; D possibly corresponds to TRBD1 (6 bases). This CDR3 is CASSLDSHSNQPQHF. CDR3 nucleotide sequence: TGTGCCAGCAGCTTGGACAGTCATAGCAATCAGCCCCAGCATTTT.